This T cell receptor (beta chain) is from a study of cytomegalovirus exposure and HLA in healthy donors. Germline CDR1 is KGHSH and CDR2 is LQKENI. With V trimmed by 6 bases and J by 6 bases, 9 bases remained unmatched. The CDR3 runs 15 residues. The primer mix had 60 Vbeta and 13 Jbeta primers. Produced via immunoSEQ multiplex PCR; TCRdb's table is partial and in-frame only. The sample carries about 98,000 clones, 69% recorded once. V and J are TRBV18 and TRBJ2-1, with 9 bases identical to TRBD2. The TCR sequence derives from a female donor in good health and CMV-seronegative. Input material: PBMCs. The CDR3 nucleotides read TGTGCCAGCTCCCCGGCACTAGCGGGTTTCAATGAGCAGTTCTTC. Amino acids: CASSPALAGFNEQFF.